The 29 T cell receptor beta chains below all came from one sample that was sequenced in a study of control samples from healthy donors and cancer patients. Profiling relied on immunoSEQ multiplex PCR, and the TCRdb table lists in-frame clones only, not all of them. The sample shows over 45,000 clones, approximately 94% of them seen only once. The sample was PBMCs. These receptors all come from a man aged 25 to 40 with colorectal cancer.

This clone has a single count. This rearrangement joins TRBV6-5 to TRBJ2-7; D perhaps matches TRBD2 (6 bases). This CDR3 spans 14 amino acids. From germline, CDR1 is MNHEY and CDR2 SVGAGI. Trimming cost V 6 bases and J 7 bases, with 19 bases left between them. This CDR3 reads CASSGGRDLGEQYV. In DNA form, the CDR3 reads TGTGCCAGCAGCGGGGGACGGGACTTGGGAGAGCAGTACGTC.

This clone was recorded only once. V gene TRBV19 combines with J gene TRBJ1-2, with 10 bases matching TRBD1. CDR3 length: 17 amino acids. With 7 bases clipped from V and 8 bases from J, the junction kept 19 bases outside the gene matches. In germline, CDR1 is LNHDA, CDR2 SQIVND (reference sequence). CDR3 nucleotide sequence: TGTGCCAGTACCCGACTGCTGGGGACAGGGGCACATACGGGCTACACCTTC. This codes for CASTRLLGTGAHTGYTF. Full variable domain (rest looked up from reference TRBV19 and TRBJ1-2): DGGITQSPKYLFRKEGQNVTLSCEQNLNHDAMYWYRQDPGQGLRLIYYSQIVNDFQKGDIAEGYSVSREKKESFPLTVTSAQKNPTAFYLCASTRLLGTGAHTGYTFGSGTRLTVV.

The V and J genes are TRBV12-5 and TRBJ2-2; 7 nucleotides align to TRBD1. The CDR3 sequence is 14 residues long. CDR1 and CDR2 from the germline V gene are LGHNT and FRNRAP. J gave up 4 bases and V 6 bases, and 5 bases lay outside the gene matches. The CDR3 protein is CASGTQGTTGELFF. The CDR3 coding sequence is TGTGCTAGTGGGACACAGGGGACCACCGGGGAGCTGTTTTTT.

This clone appeared a single time. Mismatch with germline at one junction end may stem from a read error. The rearrangement joins TRBV27 to TRBJ1-2; D not resolved. The CDR3 sequence is 15 residues long. CDR1 and CDR2 from the germline V gene are MNHEY and SMNVEV (reference sequence). The CDR3 spells CASSLKGPAFYGRSF. In nucleotides, the CDR3 is TGTGCCAGCAGTTTGAAGGGTCCAGCCTTCTACGGACGGTCCTTC.

This chain links TRBV6-5 with TRBJ1-1; 8 bases match TRBD1. This CDR3 contains 14 residues. J gave up 2 bases and V 6 bases, and 5 bases lay outside the gene matches. In germline, CDR1 is MNHEY, CDR2 SVGAGI. The CDR3 bases are TGTGCCAGCAGACTAGACAGGGGAAACACTGAAGCTTTCTTT. This encodes CASRLDRGNTEAFF.

This clone was seen a few times. The V and J genes are TRBV5-4 and TRBJ1-4; tentatively, D is TRBD1 (5 bases). There are 14 residues in the CDR3. The V gene lost 5 bases and the J gene lost 10 bases, with 18 bases spanning the gap. CDR1 SGHNT and CDR2 YYREEE come from the germline V gene (reference sequence). The CDR3 protein is CASSQQGERGKLFF. The CDR3, as DNA: TGTGCCAGCAGTCAGCAAGGGGAACGAGGAAAACTGTTTTTT. Full variable domain (outside the CDR3, taken from reference TRBV5-4 and TRBJ1-4): ETGVTQSPTHLIKTRGQQVTLRCSSQSGHNTVSWYQQALGQGPQFIFQYYREEENGRGNFPPRFSGLQFPNYSSELNVNALELDDSALYLCASSQQGERGKLFFGSGTQLSVL.

This clone was seen a single time. CDR3 in DNA: TGTGCCAGCAGTGAAAGAAATCAGCCCCAGCATTTT. Its translation: CASSERNQPQHF. This rearrangement joins TRBV27 to TRBJ1-5, with D unresolved. The germline V gene encodes CDR1 MNHEY and CDR2 SMNVEV (reference sequence). Trimming removed 5 bases at V and 4 bases at J, with 6 bases between. CDR3 length: 12 residues.

The rearrangement links TRBV29-1 to TRBJ2-3; D not resolved. The CDR3 contains 13 residues. Deletions cut 4 bases from V and 2 bases from J, with 10 bases between. The V gene's germline CDR1 is SQVTM and CDR2 ANQGSEA. Here the CDR3 DNA reads TGCAGCGTTGCCGACCAAGTCACAGATACGCAGTATTTT. It codes for CSVADQVTDTQYF.

The chain recombines TRBV5-4 with TRBJ2-3, with 8 bases matching TRBD2. The germline V gene has CDR1 SGHNT and CDR2 YYREEE (reference sequence). Losses at the gene ends were 0 bases for V and 5 bases for J; bases not matched to a gene: 5. CDR3 length equals 15 residues. CDR3 in amino acids: CASSLAGGAEDTQYF. As DNA, the CDR3 is TGTGCCAGCAGCTTGGCCGGGGGGGCGGAAGATACGCAGTATTTT.

V and J are TRBV5-6 and TRBJ2-7; D unresolved. Trimming left V 4 bases short and J 2 bases short, with 19 bases between. The CDR3 has 16 residues. CDR1 is SGHDT and CDR2 is YYEEEE in the germline V gene. The chain's CDR3 is CASSPRPGEVTYEQYF. For the CDR3, the DNA is TGTGCCAGCAGCCCGCGTCCAGGAGAAGTAACCTACGAGCAGTACTTC.

This rearrangement joins TRBV7-2 to TRBJ1-1, with D perhaps matching TRBD1 (5 bases). Trimming stripped 5 bases from V and 0 bases from J, with 10 bases between. This CDR3 spans 14 amino acids. Germline CDR1 SGHTA, CDR2 FQGNSA. CDR3 sequence reads: CASSPTGMNTEAFF. CDR3 DNA sequence: TGTGCCAGCAGCCCTACAGGCATGAACACTGAAGCTTTCTTT. Variable domain in full (rest from reference TRBV7-2 and TRBJ1-1): GAGVSQSPSNKVTEKGKDVELRCDPISGHTALYWYRQSLGQGLEFLIYFQGNSAPDKSGLPSDRFSAERTGGSVSTLTIQRTQQEDSAVYLCASSPTGMNTEAFFGQGTRLTVV.

The genes are TRBV6-2 or TRBV6-3 and TRBJ1-2; 9 nucleotides agree with TRBD1. The CDR3 has 16 amino acids. Looked up from germline, CDR1 is MNHEY and CDR2 is SVGEGT. The ends lost 0 bases at V and 4 bases at J; junction bases unmatched: 6. The CDR3 loop is CASSYSPGQGSYGYTF. CDR3 sequence (DNA): TGTGCCAGCAGTTACTCGCCGGGACAGGGATCCTATGGCTACACCTTC.

The rearrangement uses TRBV6-5 and TRBJ1-1, with 7 bases fitting TRBD1. Per germline, CDR1 MNHEY and CDR2 SVGAGI. This CDR3 spans 13 amino acids. V was pared by 9 bases and J by 4 bases, with 8 bases of the junction left unmatched. The CDR3 bases are TGTGCCAGTGACAGGGCTGTGGGCACTGAAGCTTTCTTT. Translating it yields CASDRAVGTEAFF.

This clone was picked up one time. The rearrangement joins TRBV6-1 to TRBJ1-2; D call uncertain. There are 16 residues in the CDR3. Per germline, CDR1 MNHNS and CDR2 SASEGT. V was shortened by 0 bases and J by 4 bases, with 15 bases between the two germline ends. This CDR3 is CASSEALLRVIYGYTF. In DNA, the CDR3 is TGTGCCAGCAGTGAAGCGCTTCTTAGGGTAATCTATGGCTACACCTTC.

The chain is built from TRBV4-3 and TRBJ1-2; a possible D gene is TRBD1 (5 bases). Per the germline V gene, CDR1 is LGHNA and CDR2 is YSLEER. This CDR3 comprises 16 residues. V dropped 5 bases and J dropped 6 bases, with 22 bases sitting between them. CDR3: CASSFGGRGAKDGYTF. In nucleotides, the CDR3 is TGCGCCAGCAGCTTTGGCGGGAGGGGCGCGAAGGATGGCTACACCTTC.

The chain is built from TRBV5-6 and TRBJ1-1, with TRBD1 matching 7 bases. J gave up 3 bases and V 0 bases, and 5 bases lay outside the gene matches. CDR1 and CDR2 from the germline V gene are SGHDT and YYEEEE. CDR3 size: 15 residues. This CDR3 is CASSLGADRDTEAFF. CDR3 DNA sequence: TGTGCCAGCAGCTTGGGAGCAGACAGGGACACTGAAGCTTTCTTT.

The CDR3 sequence: CASSIRGRALGNEQFF. The CDR3 nucleotides read TGTGCCAGTAGTATAAGAGGCAGGGCCTTGGGCAATGAGCAGTTCTTC. This chain connects TRBV19 to TRBJ2-1; tentative D call: TRBD1 (5 bases). Trimming left V 2 bases short and J 6 bases short, with 17 bases between. Germline-derived CDR1 and CDR2 are LNHDA and SQIVND (reference sequence). The CDR3 loop spans 16 amino acids. Using reference TRBV19 and TRBJ2-1 for the parts outside the CDR3, the full variable domain is DGGITQSPKYLFRKEGQNVTLSCEQNLNHDAMYWYRQDPGQGLRLIYYSQIVNDFQKGDIAEGYSVSREKKESFPLTVTSAQKNPTAFYLCASSIRGRALGNEQFFGPGTRLTVL.

This CDR3 is CASSFPQGRQYF. DNA for the CDR3: TGTGCCAGCAGCTTCCCCCAGGGTCGGCAGTACTTC. The rearrangement uses TRBV7-2 and TRBJ2-7; a possible D gene is TRBD1 (5 bases). Germline CDR1 is SGHTA and CDR2 is FQGNSA. V shed 3 bases and J shed 9 bases, with 12 bases lying between them. The CDR3 is made up of 12 amino acids.

The chain is built from TRBV5-1 and TRBJ2-1; 7 positions match TRBD1. V lost 4 bases and J lost 8; bases outside the gene matches: 9. The CDR3 is made up of 14 amino acids. The germline V gene encodes CDR1 SGHRS and CDR2 YFSETQ. This CDR3 reads CASSPTDRDHEQFF. The DNA for the CDR3 is TGCGCCAGCAGCCCAACCGACAGGGACCATGAGCAGTTCTTC. The variable domain in full, with the rest retrieved from reference TRBV5-1 and TRBJ2-1, is KAGVTQTPRYLIKTRGQQVTLSCSPISGHRSVSWYQQTPGQGLQFLFEYFSETQRNKGNFPGRFSGRQFSNSRSEMNVSTLELGDSALYLCASSPTDRDHEQFFGPGTRLTVL.

The chain is built from TRBV29-1 and TRBJ2-1; tentative D call: TRBD2 (7 bases). V dropped 1 base and J dropped 7 bases, with 17 bases sitting between them. The germline V gene encodes CDR1 SQVTM and CDR2 ANQGSEA. CDR3 length: 15 residues. DNA for the CDR3: TGCAGCGTTGAAGTAGGTCGGGGGGCCAGTAATGAGCAGTTCTTC. Amino acid sequence: CSVEVGRGASNEQFF.

This clone appeared a few times. The rearrangement joins TRBV3-1 (or the pseudogene TRBV3-2) to TRBJ1-4; the D gene is possibly TRBD1 (5 bases). The CDR3 is made up of 17 amino acids. Per the germline V gene, CDR1 is LGHDT and CDR2 is YNNKEL (reference sequence). Trimming removed 0 bases from V and 7 bases from J, with 18 bases in between. The DNA of the CDR3 is TGTGCCAGCAGCCAAGAGGGGCGAGGGGTTAACTTTGAAAAACTGTTTTTT. This sequence encodes CASSQEGRGVNFEKLFF.

V usage is TRBV20-1 and J usage is TRBJ1-2; a possible D gene is TRBD1 (5 bases). The CDR3 loop spans 11 amino acids. Germline V lookup: CDR1 DFQATT, CDR2 SNEGSKA (reference sequence). V lost 3 bases and J 8 bases, leaving 10 bases between the germline ends. CDR3 loop: CSARGLGGYTF. CDR3 sequence (DNA): TGCAGTGCTAGGGGGCTCGGAGGCTACACCTTC.

J is TRBJ2-2 and V is TRBV7-2, with a possible D match to TRBD1 (7 bases). The germline V gene encodes CDR1 SGHTA and CDR2 FQGNSA. V lost 5 bases to trimming and J lost 5 bases, with 15 bases between them. The CDR3 has 15 residues. The CDR3 is CASSPPGGLTGELFF. The CDR3 nucleotides read TGTGCCAGCAGCCCCCCAGGGGGGCTTACCGGGGAGCTGTTTTTT.

The J gene is TRBJ1-1, the V gene TRBV3-1 (or the pseudogene TRBV3-2), with D maybe TRBD1 (5 bases). The V end was cut by 4 bases, the J end by 2 bases, with 11 bases between. The CDR3 spans 14 residues. Germline V CDR1 and CDR2: LGHDT, YNNKEL (reference sequence). CDR3 coding DNA: TGTGCCAGCAGCCTAGGACGGGGCAACACTGAAGCTTTCTTT. Encoded protein: CASSLGRGNTEAFF.

The chain combines TRBV19 with TRBJ2-2, with TRBD1 matching 8 bases. The CDR3 consists of 16 residues. The V and J ends lost 8 bases and 0 bases, in that order; junction bases with no gene match: 8. Germline-derived CDR1 and CDR2 are LNHDA and SQIVND (reference sequence). CDR3 sequence (DNA): TGTGCCAGTGTATTCGGGACAGGCACGAACACCGGGGAGCTGTTTTTT. This sequence encodes CASVFGTGTNTGELFF.

The chain recombines TRBV12-3 or TRBV12-4 with TRBJ2-2, with TRBD2 as a possible D gene (6 bases). V was shortened by 3 bases and J by 6 bases, with 8 bases between the two germline ends. This CDR3 spans 13 amino acids. DNA of the CDR3: TGTGCCAGCAGTTTGGGGGAGGCCGGGGAGCTGTTTTTT. Protein product: CASSLGEAGELFF.

This clone turned up a few times. This chain connects TRBV30 to TRBJ1-5, with 10 nucleotides matching TRBD1. CDR3 size: 16 residues. With 2 bases clipped from V and 5 bases from J, the junction kept 9 bases outside the gene matches. The germline V gene encodes CDR1 GTSNPN and CDR2 SVGIG (reference sequence). In DNA form, the CDR3 reads TGTGCCTGGAGTCCTCTTACCGGGACAGGGGATCAGCCCCAGCATTTT. Protein product: CAWSPLTGTGDQPQHF.

This clone has just one count. The chain carries TRBV12-3 or TRBV12-4 and TRBJ2-1; no reliable D call. V was trimmed by 3 bases and J by 7 bases, leaving 7 bases between them. CDR3 length: 12 amino acids. As DNA, the CDR3 is TGTGCCAGCAGTTTCAAGGGTAATGAGCAGTTCTTC. Amino acids: CASSFKGNEQFF.

The J gene is TRBJ1-1, the V gene TRBV7-9; D is uncertain. CDR1 is SEHNR, CDR2 FQNEAQ, per germline (reference sequence). Trimming took off 5 bases at V and 6 bases at J, with 13 bases between the two ends. There are 13 residues in the CDR3. The DNA of the CDR3 is TGTGCCAGCAGCCCGGTCTCGAGGGCTGAAGCTTTCTTT. Translation: CASSPVSRAEAFF.